What follows is one T cell receptor beta chain and its context. This clonotype has only a few counts. Its antigen target is currently unknown. No much larger clone is present one base from it, and per-base qualities are unavailable. The data originate from a study of T cells in Graves' hyperthyroidism and ophthalmopathy (dated 2019 in TCRdb). The study in broad terms: Peripheral blood was collected at initial diagnosis, before any treatment. To identify TCR V-J signatures that set the groups apart, the researchers used a discovery cohort of about a hundred patients, made up of some 41 with Graves' ophthalmopathy and approximately 57 with stable Graves' hyperthyroidism. In several Graves' hyperthyroidism patients, the study also compared T-cell repertoires from thyroid tissue with T-cell repertoires from blood. Following sampling, methimazole starting at 30 mg daily was given to hyperthyroidism patients, and high-dose intravenous methylprednisolone was given to ophthalmopathy patients. For training and testing, the 95 to 100 patients in the discovery cohort were randomly divided in a 7:3 ratio. The paper describes TCR Vbeta CDR3 sequencing of fewer than 150 peripheral blood samples, made up of 43 ophthalmopathy patients, some 80 hyperthyroidism patients and 17 progressor patients. An independent validation cohort of 18 to 20 hyperthyroidism patients and roughly 16 patients who later progressed to ophthalmopathy tested prospective prediction of ophthalmopathy. Results and caveats for the whole study, not just this receptor: Most expanded thyroid clonotypes (frequency above 0.001) were also detected in blood, suggesting blood repertoires may reflect thyroid immune responses. No statistical method was used to set the sample size in advance, and investigators knew the group allocation. Ophthalmopathy was separated from stable hyperthyroidism by a 13 V-J signature model, with over 85% sensitivity and approximately 81% specificity obtained in cross-validation and 80%/75% obtained in testing. During validation, the model predicted progression to ophthalmopathy a median of roughly 7.1 months ahead of onset, with around 71% sensitivity and under 85% specificity.

Stable Graves' hyperthyroidism was defined as the absence of progression to ophthalmopathy over 18 months of follow-up. Hyperthyroidism patients were aged 18 to 65 years and newly diagnosed, with disease duration of less than 2 months. Any patient with an uncontrolled infection, another autoimmune disease, pregnancy or lactation was excluded. Diagnoses were based on clinical symptoms, serum thyroxine and TRAb, thyroid ultrasound and orbital computed tomography. PBMCs were isolated from about 10 ml of fresh peripheral blood by Ficoll-Paque density gradient centrifugation. Total RNA was extracted with Trizol reagent, and quality was checked on an Agilent 2100 Bioanalyzer. The TCR beta CDR3 regions were amplified from the RNA transcripts. A first-round RT-PCR of the TCR CDR3 used the HTBI primer set with the Qiagen OneStep RT-PCR kit. Libraries were constructed in a second round of multiplex PCR, after which size selection and purification were carried out. Libraries were sequenced paired-end with 100 bp reads on an Illumina HiSeq2000. On the authors' methods: SOAPnuke was used to process the raw data, with reads discarded if the reads contained adapters or uncalled bases, had a mean Phred below 15, or lacked an exact constant-primer or identifier match. High-quality paired reads were merged with COPE v1.2.5, and unique nucleotide sequences were defined as clonotypes. Clonotypes were aligned to IMGT TRBV, TRBD and TRBJ reference segments using MiTCR v1.1. The analysis included only V-J combinations with a frequency above 0.0001, which together covered about 99% of the repertoires. A TCS score was defined as the ratio of F50 (clonal expansion) to E x V (chaos), with BLOSUM62-based TCRdist applied between CDR3 peptides within each V-J. Welch's t-statistics and random forest reduced some 510 V-J features to roughly 13, which were used in a naive Bayes classifier (R e1071). TCRdb's own reprocessing of the public reads used fastp at Q25 and MiXCR and kept productive beta chains. Rows with a matching CDR3 protein are joined into one entry that keeps the most common DNA and genes. V and J calls and clone size were set by TCRdb, not the authors. In all, the sample holds about 340,000 distinct CDR3 sequences, and around 20% of those were seen once. Of the sample, around 45% is held by the ten largest clones.

The receptor was isolated from a woman aged 50 to 60 with Graves' hyperthyroidism. Sequencing was carried out using blood.

The DNA sequence reads TGCGCCAGCAGCTTGCTTACAGGGGGAAATGAAAAACTGTTTTTT. Its protein product is CASSLLTGGNEKLFF. The chain is encoded by TRBV5-1 joined to TRBJ1-4; 8 central nucleotides agree with TRBD1. Sequences SGHRS (CDR1) and YFSETQ (CDR2) are obtained from the germline V gene. From V the trimming removes 1 base and from J it removes 5 bases, while the gene matches leave 4 bases of the junction unaccounted for. The CDR3 spans 15 residues, from the cysteine through the phenylalanine. Only the CDR3 region is kept as DNA, spanning 45 bases read in frame from base 1. Extended through the reference TRBV5-1 and TRBJ1-4 proteins, this CDR3 yields the full variable domain: KAGVTQTPRYLIKTRGQQVTLSCSPISGHRSVSWYQQTPGQGLQFLFEYFSETQRNKGNFPGRFSGRQFSNSRSEMNVSTLELGDSALYLCASSLLTGGNEKLFFGSGTQLSVL.